This T cell receptor (beta chain) was documented in a study of T cell responses to AZD1222 COVID-19 vaccine (dated by TCRdb to the early 2020s). Study-wide context: AZD1222 recipients with second doses at about 4 weeks or about 12 weeks were pooled, because spike-specific TCR depth and breadth did not differ between schedules. TCR sequencing covered fewer than 250 trial participants: approximately 200 given two doses of AZD1222 and approximately 25 given two doses of MenACWY control vaccine. Trial participants were enrolled into age subgroups of 18-55, 56-69 and 70-plus years, which contained 148, 28 and 57 TCR-sequenced participants, respectively. Findings and caveats that apply to the study as a whole: Participants were mostly white British, with more females than males. The authors suggested clonal diversity may have been underestimated. In the small 56-69-year group, the increase in depth fell short of significance, most likely because of low power. Only a handful of AZD1222 recipients were SARS-CoV-2 seropositive at baseline, limiting conclusions about previously exposed vaccinees. Because no day 14 peak-response samples were available, repertoires were characterized only after the peak T cell response. After two AZD1222 doses, spike-specific TCR breadth and depth were significantly higher than at day 0 and than in MenACWY recipients. The vaccine-associated CD4 TCRs covered the entire spike protein, and the dominant responses fell in regions 160-218 and 743-854. Reportedly, close to half of the unique spike-specific TCRs recognized epitopes lying outside the regions that are mutated in the B.1.351 and B.1.1.7 variants.

The CDR3 regions of human TCRbeta chains were subjected to immunosequencing. The authors' pipeline ran thus. Repertoire TCRs were matched against a reference library of SARS-CoV-2-specific TCRs generated with the MIRA antigen-specificity platform. Breadth meant the fraction of unique TCRs that were SARS-CoV-2-associated, whereas depth meant the fraction of total T cells that were SARS-CoV-2-associated. Using the MIRA data, each spike-specific TCR was assigned both to the spike region to which the TCR was reactive and to a CD4 or CD8 class. Log10-transformed breadth and depth values were compared by one-way ANOVA with Sidak's multiple comparisons tests. TCRdb provides this immuneACCESS table in a form limited to in-frame rearrangements. Some clones are lacking; in checked studies, under half of them reflect an unresolved V gene, and why the rest are absent is not known. The V and J calls and clone size were taken over from that table, and D and trimming were inferred from the DNA. For this sample there are approximately 100,000 clones; about 87% appear just once. The top ten hold roughly 12% of the sample.

In the paper's terms, the time point label means: baseline before first vaccination. Samples from vaccinated people were obtained from the UK trials COV001 and COV002, which included a single-blind randomized controlled phase 2/3 trial of AZD1222 (ChAdOx1 nCoV-19) in healthy adults. For TCRbeta chain sequencing, PBMC samples were collected from trial participants at day 0 and at day 28 after the second dose. CDR1 and CDR2, looked up from the germline V gene, are MDHEN and SYDVKM. The CDR3 numbers 13 residues from cysteine through phenylalanine. CDR3 DNA only is kept here, 39 bases in frame from base 1. V loses 6 bases of germline sequence and J loses 1 base, and the interval between the two ends is 9 bases. As for this clone: The target of this receptor is not known. Base-call qualities are not available, and no considerably larger clone is one nucleotide away.

The clonotype was recovered from an adult in good health. The sequencing used peripheral blood, collected on day 0 of AZD1222 vaccination. The sequence is built from TRBV28 and TRBJ1-2; a confident D gene designation cannot be given. The DNA sequence reads TGTGCCAGCAGCCTAGATAATAACTATGGCTACACCTTC. This gives the protein CASSLDNNYGYTF.